The TCR beta chain under discussion was sequenced for a study of shared clonotypes between healthy human individuals. Whole-study context: Researchers drew samples from two women and three men aged 18 to 49.

The assay was immunoSEQ multiplex PCR, and TCRdb's table has in-frame clones only and misses some. The repertoire holds roughly 500,000 clones, with roughly 78% as singletons. This clone has more than one count but fewer than ten. Additional DNA sequences in this sample encode the identical CDR3. The receptor was isolated from a woman aged 40-49 years in good health. Some clones in this sample may be carry-over from other donors' samples. Sequencing was done on a sample of PBMCs.

CDR3 sequence reads: CASSLAQGSYNEQFF. For the CDR3, the DNA is TGTGCCAGCAGCTTGGCCCAGGGGTCCTACAATGAGCAGTTCTTC. This chain joins TRBV5-8 and TRBJ2-1; possibly TRBD1 for D (6 bases). The CDR3 contains 15 residues. The germline V gene has CDR1 SGHTS and CDR2 YDEGEE. Trimming cost V 0 bases and J 1 base, with 8 bases left between them.